This T cell receptor beta chain was recovered during a study of cytomegalovirus exposure and HLA in healthy donors (dated by TCRdb to about 2017). Describing the broader study: In an earlier analysis of roughly 590 of the donors, about 270 Gb of sequence data and approximately 100 million unique TCR beta sequences from 180 million or so T cells were reported. Among the roughly 400 genotyped donors, approximately 81% belonged to the genetic ancestry cluster associated with self-reported Caucasian donors. The aim of the study was to test whether cataloging public T cell receptors could identify signatures of past pathogen exposure. Rather than drawing on any new phenotypic data, the later analysis identified candidate immune exposures from TCR beta sequences and the way those sequences occurred across donors. Genome-wide SNP genotypes for about 60% of the 666 donors were used in a later genetic analysis, which treated that subset as a discovery cohort. Across roughly 420 genotyped donors of the cohort, an average of approximately 220,000 unique TCR beta nucleotide sequences per donor were sequenced, and around 20% of those sequences were non-productive. The study profiled the T cell repertoires of hundreds of subjects by immunosequencing and related them to cytomegalovirus serostatus. The number of donors typed differed by locus, with about 620-630 for A, B, C, DRB1 and DQB1, 522 for DQA1, over 600 for DPA1, and around 430 for DPB1. Donor age, sex, ethnicity and CMV serostatus were collected together with the repertoire data. The study combined high-throughput TCR immunosequencing, statistical association of individual TCRs with disease status, and machine learning to predict cytomegalovirus infection status. All discovery cohort repertoires had been generated using a single sequencing platform. An early release covering 500 to 750 HLA-typed donors comprised approximately 300 gigabases of sequencing data and approximately 85 million unique TCR sequences. To decide whether each TCR beta V gene segment behaved as functional or pseudogenic, an earlier analysis of fewer than 750 of the donors relied on high-throughput TCR beta sequencing. Because of strong linkage in the cohort, 5 or 6 DR-DQ haplotypes were treated as single units for association and clustering. Along with the roughly 610-subject first cohort, a separate validation cohort of about 110 different subjects was used. HLA typing covered class I and class II loci at four-digit resolution. To study patterns of TCR occurrence, a later analysis re-analyzed previously published TCR beta repertoires from 650 to 750 donors and added high-resolution HLA genotyping. Broad study findings and their caveats: In this cohort, only TCR beta chains were sequenced, and detectable features were limited by the absence of alpha or paired-chain data. When HLA alleles, especially DR and DQ, strongly co-occurred, TCR associations were difficult to assign to individual alleles. Roughly uniform sequencing depth across donors was assumed in presence/absence analyses, although this assumption may not hold. A few of the identified cytomegalovirus-associated TCR beta chains were confirmed in vitro to be specific for cytomegalovirus antigens. A further reported finding was that TCR beta sequences accurately predicted the HLA-A and HLA-B alleles for most subjects in the first cohort. In a later analysis, about 17,000 TCR beta sequences were associated with specific HLA alleles at a false discovery rate of 0.05. According to a later analysis, TCR association rates differed among HLA loci, with DRB1 alleles showing the most associated TCRs and HLA-C alleles showing the fewest. CMV serostatus was the only immune exposure information available for the cohort. Most TCR sequences were seen in very few donors, while some public TCRs were found in many individuals. Because some donors lacked HLA typing at each locus, the association tests relied only on the typed subset. The classifier was reported to diagnose cytomegalovirus status with high specificity and sensitivity in both the original cohort and the validation cohort. According to a later analysis, parvovirus B19, influenza, CMV and Epstein-Barr virus appeared linked to several top co-occurrence clusters. According to the authors, the approach could potentially be generalized to other disease states and immunological phenotypes. According to a later genetic analysis, donors in an Asian-associated ancestry cluster had fewer N-insertions in productive TCRs than the roughly 670-donor mean. The earlier analysis of approximately 590 of the donors excluded roughly 17 rarely observed V segments, including chromosome 9 orphons, because counts were too low. The sequencing pipeline was judged likely to have produced a cluster of highly shared sequence variants as a technical artifact. In an earlier analysis of fewer than 700 of the donors, most TCR beta V segments appeared in productive rearrangements about 87% or about 30% of the time, broadly matching IMGT annotations. Compared with equally common non-associated chains, HLA-associated TCR beta chains in a later analysis were more clonally expanded and had lower generation probabilities. In a later analysis, most CMV-associated TCR beta chains were found to appear HLA-restricted, with HLA associations seemingly driven largely by CMV exposure. V-gene and J-gene trimming of TCR beta chains was associated with a missense DCLRE1C variant in a later genetic analysis, and the association was replicated in an independent cohort. The study listed 150 to 200 TCR beta chains as associated with cytomegalovirus. The 87-base-pair reads could not distinguish some IMGT-functional V segments, including TRBV6-2 and TRBV6-3, so those segments were excluded. Correlated functional status among segregating V segments might be attributable to linkage disequilibrium, but an unknown experimental factor could not be ruled out.

A word on this clone: There is no known antigen for this receptor.

Receptor amplification or capture employed the immunoSEQ multiplex PCR assay. For the multiplex PCR, a mixture combining 60 forward primers for TCR Vbeta segments and 13 reverse primers for TCR Jbeta segments was used. The CDR3 region of rearranged TCR beta genes was amplified from genomic DNA with a multiplex PCR assay. Amplified TCR beta libraries were sequenced as 87-base-pair reads on the Illumina HiSeq System. Per the authors' processing: A later analysis tallied around 82 million unique TCR beta chains across the 610 or so repertoires, and approximately 9.9 million of those chains were shared by two or more donors. Raw reads were error-corrected and collapsed into unique sequences with a nearest-neighbor algorithm that merged closely related sequences to remove PCR and sequencing errors. V, D and J gene segments were assigned by aligning CDR3 sequences to IMGT reference sequences. For a sequence to be retained, a match of at least six nucleotides was required to both a V gene segment and a J gene segment. Rearrangements were classified as productive when the CDR3 lacked stop codons and remained in frame with V and J, and all other rearrangements were classified as non-productive. Following IMGT convention, CDR3 was defined as the stretch from the second conserved V-encoded cysteine up to the conserved J-encoded phenylalanine. The earlier analysis of roughly 590 of the donors excluded sequences that lacked an unambiguous match to a single V gene segment. In an earlier analysis of 587 of the donors, V segments were called functional above 56.7% productive rearrangements and were called segregating when the between-donor standard deviation exceeded 5%. A statistical classification framework was built to diagnose cytomegalovirus status from the catalog of TCR beta chain sequences. In a later analysis, TCR nucleotide sequences were compared against IMGT/GENE-DB human TR gene sequences so that V and J genes could be assigned. Using the TCRdist pipeline, a later analysis assigned CDR3 sequences along with most-parsimonious VDJ recombination scenarios. In a later analysis, each TCR beta chain was defined by its CDR3 amino acid sequence together with its V-gene family, and reads lacking a unique V-gene family were excluded. In a later analysis, a few hundred highly shared, low-generation-probability nucleotide sequences were removed to address suspected cross-contamination and a sequencing artifact. In a later analysis, a clonal expansion index for each public chain was calculated from normalized within-repertoire ranks of inferred template counts. In a later analysis, generation probabilities were computed using a VDJ recombination model fitted to out-of-frame rearrangements, and the results were checked against IGoR. In a later analysis, TCR-TCR, TCR-HLA and TCR-CMV co-occurrence was scored with hypergeometric tests, and a repertoire-size bias correction was applied to TCR pairs. A later analysis estimated false discovery rates by permuting HLA or CMV assignments 20 times. In a later analysis, co-occurring TCRs were grouped with DBSCAN, and TCRdist sequence similarity was added when clustering was performed within HLA-allele-positive subsets. Co-occurrence clustering excluded repertoires with fewer than 30,000 or more than 120,000 public chains, plus five with anomalous nucleotide sharing. In TCRdb, the immuneACCESS table is reduced to in-frame sequences with V and J assigned. These tables do not hold every clone; where another copy was compared, an unresolved V gene accounts for under half, and the others remain unexplained. V, J and clone size derive from that table, while D and trimming were established from the DNA sequence. The sample's clone listing holds under 250,000 clones. The ten most abundant clones make up 0.9% to 1.4% of the sample.

The cohort consisted of 600 or so healthy bone marrow donors. All cohort members were sampled while nominally healthy, although unrecorded immune exposures were likely present. The donor tested CMV seropositive, placing the donor among the 250 to 350 seropositive members of the cohort. A peripheral blood sample was collected from each donor, and TCR beta sequencing was performed on peripheral blood mononuclear cells. Genomic DNA extraction from the blood cell samples was performed with the Qiagen DNeasy Blood Extraction Kit. Per the germline V gene, MGHRA is the CDR1 and YSYEKL is the CDR2. Trimming leaves V shorter by 4 bases and J shorter by 0 bases, with the junction holding 0 bases beyond the gene matches. There are 14 amino acids in the CDR3, from cysteine to phenylalanine inclusive. Left in the record is the CDR3 DNA by itself, 42 bases read in frame from the first base.

This TCR derives from a girl aged 2 to 10 in good health and CMV-seropositive. In this chain, TRBV4-1 is recombined with TRBJ2-1, with 7 bases matching TRBD2. The specimen sequenced was PBMCs. The CDR3 reads as follows: CASSPSGSYNEQFF. The nucleotide sequence is given as TGCGCCAGCAGCCCTAGCGGCTCCTACAATGAGCAGTTCTTC.